This T cell receptor (beta chain) was recovered during a study of T cell repertoires and HLA-DP antigens. Study-wide points: Against one allele, clones undetected before culture averaged roughly 35%; against the other, 50.6%.

Germline CDR1 and CDR2: MNHEY and SMNVEV (reference sequence). This CDR3 region has 14 residues. V lost 5 bases, J lost 1 base, and 12 bases lay in between. Primers targeted 54 TRBV and 13 TRBJ segments. Only in-frame clones appear in the TCRdb table, and some are missing; sequencing was by immunoSEQ multiplex PCR. The sample has under 2,000 clones; 76% are singletons. After roughly two weeks' expansion, CD4+ cells were restimulated less than 30 h with HeLa expressing allogeneic DPB1. Cells were stimulated with HeLa cells transduced with HLA-DPA1/DPB1, HLA-DM, invariant chain and CD80. CD4+ cells were cocultured 3:1 with 100 Gy-irradiated HeLa cells plus 50 U/mL IL-2. Relative to its sample, this clone is large.

This receptor was identified in a man aged 50 to 59 in good health and CMV-seronegative. Input material: CD137- CD4+ T cells from cultured PBMCs. The chain uses TRBV27 and TRBJ2-7, with D possibly matching TRBD1 (6 bases). The CDR3 here is CASSPLDSSYEQYF. The CDR3 region has the DNA TGTGCCAGCAGTCCGCTGGACAGTTCCTACGAGCAGTACTTC.